The text below deals with one TCR beta chain. The data originate from a study of post-analysis software for immune sequencing data. Each TCR beta cDNA library carried unique molecular identifiers. There were 1 to 10 million T cells, and about 500,000 cDNA molecules came from them. MiXCR, run by TCRdb on the PCR reads, gives a single entry per CDR3 protein. The sample gives roughly 580,000 distinct CDR3 sequences, roughly 47% of which show up once; 1.5% to 2% is in the top ten. This TCR was sampled from a girl aged 5 to 17 with multiple sclerosis. The sample was blood.

CDR3 sequence reads: CASALIRNEQFF. Written as DNA, the CDR3 is TGTGCCAGCGCCCTAATACGGAATGAGCAGTTCTTC. The chain carries TRBV2 and TRBJ2-1; D not resolved. Trimming pared 8 bases from V and 7 bases from J, leaving 12 bases between. The length of the CDR3 is 12 residues. CDR1 and CDR2 (germline): SNHLY, FYNNEI.